Listed here are 17 T cell receptor beta chains from one sample, sequenced in a study of early T cells in non-severe SARS-CoV-2 infection. Using its own MiXCR run on the 5' RACE reads, TCRdb lists one record per CDR3 protein. This repertoire shows more than 80,000 distinct CDR3 sequences, approximately 11% found once; its top ten account for roughly 5%. Material for sequencing was whole blood. The receptors come from an adult who was a healthcare worker with PCR-confirmed SARS-CoV-2 infection or an uninfected control (not recorded which).

This clonotype has a handful of counts. The chain joins TRBV14 to TRBJ2-2; tentative D call: TRBD2 (6 bases). In germline, CDR1 is SGHDN, CDR2 FVKESK. The CDR3 sequence is 14 residues long. The V end was cut by 4 bases, the J end by 5 bases, with 11 bases between. DNA of the CDR3: TGTGCCAGCAGCCGGCGGGGCGGTACCGGGGAGCTGTTTTTT. It yields the protein CASSRRGGTGELFF.

The V call is TRBV29-1, the J call TRBJ1-1, with 7 nucleotides matching TRBD1. This CDR3 contains 15 residues. Germline loops: CDR1 SQVTM, CDR2 ANQGSEA. With V trimmed by 4 bases and J by 1 base, 9 bases remained unmatched. The CDR3 sequence is CSVVGSGGTNTEAFF. As DNA, the CDR3 is TGCAGCGTTGTGGGCTCAGGGGGGACGAACACTGAAGCTTTCTTT.

This clonotype was recorded many times. The chain joins TRBV7-9 to TRBJ2-3; either TRBD1 or TRBD2 may fit D (6 bases each). CDR1 and CDR2 from the germline V gene are SEHNR and FQNEAQ (reference sequence). The CDR3 has 18 residues. The V gene lost 0 bases and the J gene lost 2 bases, with 18 bases spanning the gap. The CDR3 coding sequence is TGTGCCAGCAGCTTAGCTGGCGGGACACAGCTCCTCACAGATACGCAGTATTTT. Protein product: CASSLAGGTQLLTDTQYF.

This clonotype was counted a few times. The gene calls are TRBV7-9 and TRBJ1-5; D remains unclear. The CDR3 runs to 12 residues. V was cut by 6 bases and J by 4 bases, with 7 bases left in between. The germline V gene has CDR1 SEHNR and CDR2 FQNEAQ (reference sequence). The CDR3 region is CASRRENQPQHF. The CDR3 region has the DNA TGTGCCAGCAGGAGGGAGAATCAGCCCCAGCATTTT.

This clonotype was observed many times. This chain joins TRBV20-1 and TRBJ1-1; TRBD1 is a possible D gene (6 bases). CDR1 is DFQATT and CDR2 is SNEGSKA in the germline V gene (reference sequence). This CDR3 has 13 amino acids. The V and J ends lost 3 bases and 3 bases respectively, with 11 bases between them. CDR3 loop: CSASAGADTEAFF. Written as DNA, the CDR3 is TGCAGTGCTAGTGCGGGGGCGGACACTGAAGCTTTCTTT.

V usage is TRBV6-5 and J usage is TRBJ2-1, with D tentatively TRBD1 (6 bases). The CDR3 length is 14 residues. Trimming stripped 5 bases from V and 3 bases from J, with 11 bases between. Germline CDR1 MNHEY, CDR2 SVGAGI. The CDR3 nucleotides are TGTGCCAGCAGTGTCCGGGACATCTACAATGAGCAGTTCTTC. This encodes CASSVRDIYNEQFF.

This clonotype was detected many times. The CDR3 is CASSSPGQGAVGELFF. CDR3 nucleotides: TGTGCCAGCAGCTCTCCGGGACAGGGGGCAGTCGGGGAGCTGTTTTTT. The chain links TRBV9 to TRBJ2-2; 12 positions match TRBD1. This CDR3 spans 16 amino acids. The germline gives CDR1 SGDLS, CDR2 YYNGEE. V lost 4 bases to trimming and J lost 7 bases; unmatched junction nucleotides: 8.

This clonotype was detected a few times. The gene calls are TRBV7-2 and TRBJ1-6; 8 bases are shared with TRBD1. The germline gives CDR1 SGHTA, CDR2 FQGNSA. The junction had 6 bases not matched to a gene; V was cut back by 2 bases and J by 6 bases. The CDR3 is made up of 16 amino acids. This CDR3 reads CASSLPNRGGNSPLHF. CDR3 coding DNA: TGTGCCAGCAGCTTACCCAACAGGGGGGGTAATTCACCCCTCCACTTT.

This clonotype was picked up a small number of times. The rearrangement uses TRBV20-1 and TRBJ2-1; D gene ambiguous. The V end lost 5 bases, the J end lost 12 bases, and 14 bases lay between the germline ends. Germline V CDR1 and CDR2: DFQATT, SNEGSKA (reference sequence). The CDR3 contains 11 residues. The CDR3 loop reads CSAPHLPGQFF. The CDR3, as DNA: TGCAGTGCTCCGCACCTACCTGGGCAGTTCTTC.

This clonotype appeared a few times. The chain joins TRBV18 to TRBJ2-1; weak D call: TRBD1 (6 bases). Deletions cut 2 bases from V and 15 bases from J, with 17 bases between. Germline CDR1 KGHSH, CDR2 LQKENI. The CDR3 has 13 residues. In nucleotides, the CDR3 is TGTGCCAGCTCACCAACCACAGGGAGTACGGGGTTCTTC. Translation gives CASSPTTGSTGFF. The whole variable domain, filled in from reference TRBV18 and TRBJ2-1, reads NAGVMQNPRHLVRRRGQEARLRCSPMKGHSHVYWYRQLPEEGLKFMVYLQKENIIDESGMPKERFSAEFPKEGPSILRIQQVVRGDSAAYFCASSPTTGSTGFFGPGTRLTVL.

In this sample, this clonotype turned up a few times. The CDR3 protein is CASSLKETEAFF. The CDR3 DNA reads TGTGCCAGCAGCTTAAAAGAGACTGAAGCTTTCTTT. This chain links TRBV7-9 with TRBJ1-1; unclear D gene. CDR3 length: 12 residues. CDR1 and CDR2 (germline): SEHNR, FQNEAQ (reference sequence). V lost 2 bases, J lost 5 bases, and 6 bases lay in between.

This chain uses TRBV5-6 with TRBJ1-5; D unresolved. Germline CDR1 and CDR2: SGHDT and YYEEEE. Trimming took off 4 bases at V and 3 bases at J, with 8 bases between the two ends. The CDR3 is 13 residues long. This CDR3 is CASSPRNNQPQHF. CDR3 DNA sequence: TGTGCCAGCAGCCCCCGGAACAATCAGCCCCAGCATTTT.

This clonotype occurred a few times. The V and J genes are TRBV10-3 and TRBJ1-6; 7 bases are a match to TRBD1. With V trimmed by 0 bases and J by 10 bases, 9 bases remained unmatched. In germline, CDR1 is ENHRY, CDR2 SYGVKD. This CDR3 is built from 16 residues. The CDR3 sequence: CAISESDSSRGSPLHF. CDR3 bases: TGTGCCATCAGTGAGTCTGACAGCTCCAGGGGGTCACCCCTCCACTTT.

This clonotype was counted at least ten times. The gene calls are TRBV4-1 and TRBJ1-2; no clear D. Germline V lookup: CDR1 MGHRA, CDR2 YSYEKL. Trimming took off 3 bases at V and 4 bases at J, with 15 bases between the two ends. There are 15 residues in the CDR3. The CDR3 is CASSQRGRNLYGYTF. Written as DNA, the CDR3 is TGCGCCAGCAGCCAGAGAGGACGGAACCTCTATGGCTACACCTTC.

This clonotype has more than one count but fewer than ten. The chain links TRBV27 to TRBJ2-6; D is undetermined. V gave up 5 bases and J gave up 1 base, with 9 bases separating them. Germline values: CDR1 MNHEY, CDR2 SMNVEV (reference sequence). This CDR3 spans 15 amino acids. CDR3: CASSHRPSGANVLTF. CDR3 nucleotide sequence: TGTGCCAGCAGTCACAGACCGTCTGGGGCCAACGTCCTGACTTTC.

The chain carries TRBV27 and TRBJ1-5; 9 bases are shared with TRBD1. With 3 bases clipped from V and 6 bases from J, the junction kept 9 bases outside the gene matches. Germline V lookup: CDR1 MNHEY, CDR2 SMNVEV (reference sequence). CDR3 length: 16 amino acids. CDR3 sequence reads: CASSFYSTGGGQPQHF. CDR3 DNA: TGTGCCAGCAGTTTCTATTCCACAGGGGGCGGTCAGCCCCAGCATTTT.

The rearrangement links TRBV5-1 to TRBJ2-2; 7 nucleotides match TRBD1. Germline CDR1 and CDR2: SGHRS and YFSETQ. The CDR3 consists of 15 residues. With 3 bases clipped from V and 1 base from J, the junction kept 3 bases outside the gene matches. The chain's CDR3 is CASSWDSENTGELFF. Here the CDR3 DNA reads TGCGCCAGCAGCTGGGACAGCGAGAACACCGGGGAGCTGTTTTTT.